Reported below is one T cell receptor beta chain. This CDR3 has 16 amino acids. V dropped 5 bases and J dropped 4; count of bases not matched to a gene: 6. Germline CDR1 reads MNHNY; CDR2 reads SVGAGI (reference sequence). These data come from a study of technical replicates of blood from four donors. The repertoire was sequenced with immunoSEQ multiplex PCR; TCRdb's copy has only in-frame clones and lacks some. The data show over 70,000 clones, roughly 90% seen once. V is TRBV6-6 and J is TRBJ1-6, with TRBD1 matching 9 bases. This TCR was sampled from a human donor in good health. Some clones in this sample may be carry-over from other donors' samples. Sequencing was done on a sample of PBMCs. In DNA form, the CDR3 reads TGTGCCAGCAGTGCCGGACAGGGGTCATATAATTCACCCCTCCACTTT. Residues: CASSAGQGSYNSPLHF.